This TCR beta chain was recovered during a study of shared clonotypes between healthy human individuals. Overall study context: Each donor contributed plates that comprised three CD4 naive, three CD4 memory, two CD8 naive and one CD8 memory.

The V segment lost 5 bases and the J segment 10 bases; nucleotides outside the gene matches: 6. Germline CDR1 LNHDA, CDR2 SQIVND (reference sequence). The CDR3 consists of 13 residues. Repertoires were generated with immunoSEQ multiplex PCR, while TCRdb's copy carries only in-frame clones and drops some. There are about 1.5 million clones in the sample; approximately 98% occur only once, and approximately 0.45% lies in the top ten. Sequences were obtained from naive CD4+ T cells sorted from blood. Subset: CD45RA+ positively selected. The J gene is TRBJ2-1, the V gene TRBV19, with TRBD2 identical over 9 bases. This TCR derives from a man younger than 45 in good health. The CDR3 nucleotides read TGTGCCAGTAGTTACAGAAGCGGGAGGGAGCAGTTCTTC. Its translation: CASSYRSGREQFF.